Listed below are T cell receptor beta chains from one sample, sequenced in a study of CD8 T cells in ankylosing spondylitis. TCRdb analysed the 5' RACE reads with MiXCR anew, one entry per CDR3 protein. The table records fewer than 400,000 distinct CDR3 sequences, approximately 20% of them present only once. The specimen was blood, either unsorted or a sorted T cell fraction (not recorded which). The receptors stem from a male donor with ankylosing spondylitis. Each CDR3 is given with its conserved first and last residue. D genes are given only for firm matches. Rows give clone size only sometimes, using once, few, many, or a class for an expanded clone.

TRBV20-1	TRBJ2-5	-	TRBD1	CSAIPGQGYVSGTQYF	TGCAGTGCTATCCCGGGACAGGGTTATGTGTCGGGGACCCAGTACTTC
TRBV10-2	TRBJ2-1	few	TRBD1	CASSEEGPPGQDQNEQFF	TGCGCCAGCAGTGAGGAGGGACCACCGGGACAGGACCAAAATGAGCAGTTCTTC
TRBV28	TRBJ2-2	-	-	CASSLISIGELFF	TGTGCCAGCAGCCTTATATCTATCGGGGAGCTGTTTTTT
TRBV2	TRBJ2-3	-	-	CASISGSGDTQYF	TGTGCCAGCATTTCCGGGAGTGGCGATACGCAGTATTTT
TRBV5-1	TRBJ1-1	-	-	CASSLDGSSNTEAFF	TGCGCCAGCAGCTTGGACGGCAGCTCGAACACTGAAGCTTTCTTT
TRBV20-1	TRBJ2-1	-	TRBD2	CSALAGGPNEQFF	TGCAGTGCCTTAGCGGGAGGGCCCAATGAGCAGTTCTTC
TRBV5-1	TRBJ2-3	-	-	CASSLEVDTQYF	TGCGCCAGCAGCTTGGAGGTAGATACGCAGTATTTT
TRBV24-1	TRBJ1-2	few	-	CATSDFGRYTF	TGTGCCACCAGTGATTTTGGACGCTACACCTTC
TRBV20-1	TRBJ2-4	-	-	CSAGAPGTGKNIQYF	TGCAGTGCTGGAGCCCCCGGGACGGGGAAAAACATTCAGTACTTC
TRBV3-1	TRBJ2-3	-	-	CASSQDMAEATDTQYF	TGTGCCAGCAGCCAGGACATGGCTGAAGCCACAGATACGCAGTATTTT
TRBV5-4	TRBJ2-1	few	-	CASSLGNRLGRIYNEQFF	TGTGCCAGCAGCTTGGGTAATCGACTAGGGAGAATTTACAATGAGCAGTTCTTC
TRBV5-1	TRBJ1-2	many	-	CASRGEAGKTYGYTF	TGCGCCAGCAGGGGTGAGGCGGGGAAGACCTATGGCTACACCTTC
TRBV11-3	TRBJ2-1	-	TRBD2	CASSFRTSGRDINEQFF	TGTGCCAGCAGCTTCCGGACTAGCGGGAGGGACATCAATGAGCAGTTCTTC
TRBV29-1	TRBJ1-2	few	-	CSVGSANYGYTF	TGCAGCGTTGGCAGTGCTAACTATGGCTACACCTTC
TRBV10-2	TRBJ1-5	-	-	CASSNTVSNQPQHF	TGCGCCAGCAGTAATACGGTGAGCAATCAGCCCCAGCATTTT
TRBV18	TRBJ2-7	-	TRBD1	CASSQEQGNYEQYF	TGTGCCAGCTCACAGGAACAGGGGAACTACGAGCAGTACTTC
TRBV5-1	TRBJ1-1	few	-	CASSLGWTGLPSNTEAFF	TGCGCCAGCAGCTTGGGGTGGACCGGGCTCCCTTCGAACACTGAAGCTTTCTTT
TRBV11-3	TRBJ1-3	-	-	CASSARGSGNTIYF	TGTGCCAGCAGTGCGAGGGGCTCTGGAAACACCATATATTTT
TRBV7-2	TRBJ2-7	-	-	CASSYMTGQLPYEQYF	TGTGCCAGCAGCTACATGACAGGCCAACTACCCTACGAGCAGTACTTC
TRBV20-1	TRBJ1-6	-	-	CSARGRPGDSPLHF	TGCAGTGCTAGAGGGAGGCCCGGAGATTCACCCCTCCACTTT
TRBV11-3	TRBJ2-1	few	TRBD1	CASSDGTVYNEQFF	TGTGCCAGCAGCGACGGGACAGTCTACAATGAGCAGTTCTTC
TRBV29-1	TRBJ2-3	few	TRBD1	CSVEKTGMRTDTQYF	TGCAGCGTTGAAAAGACAGGGATGCGCACAGATACGCAGTATTTT
TRBV4-1	TRBJ2-1	few	-	CASSQVFGPSRYNEQFF	TGCGCCAGCAGCCAAGTGTTCGGGCCCTCCCGATACAATGAGCAGTTCTTC
TRBV2	TRBJ2-1	few	TRBD2	CASTWEGLEFNEQFF	TGTGCCAGCACGTGGGAGGGACTAGAGTTTAATGAGCAGTTCTTC
TRBV6-1	TRBJ2-7	many	-	CASRVFQGSYEQYF	TGTGCCAGCAGAGTATTTCAGGGGTCCTACGAGCAGTACTTC
TRBV10-3	TRBJ1-4	few	-	CAIKGSGTSATNEKLFF	TGTGCCATCAAGGGCTCCGGGACATCTGCAACTAATGAAAAACTGTTTTTT
TRBV27	TRBJ1-2	-	-	CASKFNRWSYGYTF	TGTGCCAGCAAATTTAACAGGTGGTCGTATGGCTACACCTTC
TRBV29-1	TRBJ2-7	-	TRBD1	CSVVRVTGSYEQYF	TGCAGCGTTGTTCGTGTGACAGGGTCCTACGAGCAGTACTTC
TRBV28	TRBJ2-2	few	TRBD2	CASSTLAGSNTGELFF	TGTGCCAGCAGTACTCTAGCGGGATCGAACACCGGGGAGCTGTTTTTT
TRBV5-6	TRBJ2-3	-	TRBD2	CASSVTSGMTSTDTQYF	TGTGCCAGCAGCGTGACTAGCGGGATGACTAGCACAGATACGCAGTATTTT
TRBV7-2	TRBJ2-7	-	TRBD2	CASSLTSGASTGYEQYF	TGTGCCAGCAGCTTGACTAGCGGAGCTTCGACTGGATACGAGCAGTACTTC
TRBV25-1	TRBJ2-1	-	-	CASSELRGVGSYNEQFF	TGTGCCAGCAGTGAATTACGCGGGGTGGGCTCCTACAATGAGCAGTTCTTC
TRBV4-1	TRBJ1-6	-	-	CASTATGQGYNSPLHF	TGCGCCAGCACGGCCACGGGCCAGGGTTATAATTCACCCCTCCACTTT
TRBV4-1	TRBJ1-1	few	TRBD1	CASSLSGGLATEAFF	TGCGCCAGCAGCCTCTCAGGGGGCCTAGCTACTGAAGCTTTCTTT
TRBV3-1	TRBJ2-7	few	-	CASTRGSGSGGEQYF	TGTGCCAGCACCCGAGGCTCCGGGAGTGGCGGCGAGCAGTACTTC
TRBV7-9	TRBJ1-5	-	-	CASSRGEGYQPQHF	TGTGCCAGCAGCCGTGGCGAGGGGTATCAGCCCCAGCATTTT
TRBV27	TRBJ1-6	few	-	CASNTGDTWNSPLHF	TGTGCCAGCAACACGGGAGATACCTGGAATTCACCCCTCCACTTT
TRBV6-5	TRBJ2-1	-	-	CASSYSYTYNEQFF	TGTGCCAGCAGTTACTCGTACACGTACAATGAGCAGTTCTTC
TRBV12-3/TRBV12-4	TRBJ2-1	-	TRBD2	CASSSPVGAGDGNEQFF	TGTGCCAGCAGTTCCCCTGTAGGAGCGGGAGACGGAAATGAGCAGTTCTTC
TRBV5-1	TRBJ2-1	few	-	CASSLVLRDNEQFF	TGCGCCAGCAGCTTGGTACTGCGGGACAATGAGCAGTTCTTC
TRBV2	TRBJ1-1	many	-	CASSQLRRENTEAFF	TGTGCCAGCAGTCAATTACGACGGGAGAACACTGAAGCTTTCTTT
TRBV6-2/TRBV6-3	TRBJ1-2	-	-	CASKGANYGYTF	TGTGCCAGCAAAGGGGCTAACTATGGCTACACCTTC
TRBV4-1	TRBJ2-1	-	TRBD1	CASSRQGQDEQFF	TGCGCCAGCAGCCGCCAAGGACAGGATGAGCAGTTCTTC
TRBV19	TRBJ2-1	-	-	CASSRDGPYTGSTIEQFF	TGTGCCAGTAGTAGGGACGGTCCCTATACTGGTTCTACAATTGAGCAGTTCTTC
TRBV20-1	TRBJ2-4	few	TRBD1	CSVKQGENIQYF	TGCAGTGTTAAACAGGGGGAAAACATTCAGTACTTC
TRBV3-1	TRBJ2-1	-	TRBD2	CASSTGLAGGFGNEQFF	TGTGCCAGCAGCACGGGACTAGCGGGAGGCTTCGGCAATGAGCAGTTCTTC
TRBV7-2	TRBJ2-2	-	-	CASSFQTREELFF	TGTGCCAGCAGCTTTCAAACACGAGAGGAGCTGTTTTTT
TRBV19	TRBJ1-1	-	-	CASSTTTVTEAFF	TGTGCCAGTAGTACCACGACAGTCACTGAAGCTTTCTTT
TRBV3-1	TRBJ1-6	-	-	CASSQVGHHLHF	TGTGCCAGCAGCCAAGTTGGGCATCACCTCCACTTT
TRBV11-3	TRBJ2-4	few	-	CASSLARSKNIQYF	TGTGCCAGCAGCTTAGCTCGATCCAAAAACATTCAGTACTTC
TRBV6-5	TRBJ1-1	-	TRBD1	CASSTTSGGITEAFF	TGTGCCAGCAGTACTACCTCAGGGGGCATCACTGAAGCTTTCTTT
TRBV20-1	TRBJ2-7	-	TRBD2	CSARFPSGSPHDEQYF	TGCAGTGCTAGGTTTCCTAGCGGGAGCCCCCACGACGAGCAGTACTTC
TRBV28	TRBJ2-2	few	-	CASRPGPKYTGELFF	TGTGCCAGCCGACCGGGGCCGAAATACACCGGGGAGCTGTTTTTT
TRBV20-1	TRBJ2-4	-	-	CSARTGFAKNIQYF	TGCAGTGCTAGAACAGGGTTCGCCAAAAACATTCAGTACTTC
TRBV3-1	TRBJ1-1	few	-	CASSQVGVTSFF	TGTGCCAGCAGCCAAGTCGGAGTGACCTCTTTCTTT
TRBV4-2	TRBJ2-1	few	TRBD2	CASSQELGRASYNEQFF	TGTGCCAGCAGCCAAGAATTAGGGAGGGCGTCCTACAATGAGCAGTTCTTC
TRBV3-1	TRBJ2-1	-	TRBD1	CASSPGTGQYNEQFF	TGTGCCAGCAGCCCCGGGACAGGGCAATACAATGAGCAGTTCTTC
TRBV18	TRBJ1-1	-	-	CASSRDAKNTEAFF	TGTGCCAGCTCACGGGACGCAAAGAACACTGAAGCTTTCTTT
TRBV4-1	TRBJ2-7	few	-	CASSQLATPKAYEQYF	TGCGCCAGCAGCCAGCTAGCGACTCCTAAAGCCTACGAGCAGTACTTC
TRBV28	TRBJ2-1	-	TRBD2	CASSFGGGQFF	TGTGCCAGCAGTTTTGGGGGGGGGCAGTTCTTC